This TCR beta chain was retrieved from a study of T cells expressing NK-cell markers (dated by TCRdb to about 2020). About the full investigation: TCR beta-chain repertoires were profiled in sorted CD3+CD56+NKG2C+, CD3+CD56+NKG2C- and CD3+CD56-NKG2C+ T-cell subsets from about 8 donors. Among the eight sequenced donors, seven were HCMV-seropositive and one was HCMV-seronegative. All eight donors whose samples were sequenced were randomly selected healthy volunteers, three of them men and five women. Illumina HiSeq 2000/2500, MiSeq or NextSeq was used to sequence libraries as 2 x 150 bp reads.

Sequencing was carried out with an Illumina HiSeq 2000. TCR beta cDNA libraries were prepared using 5'RACE template switching, which introduced a universal primer site and unique molecular identifiers. Priming for cDNA synthesis came from the TCR beta constant segment, and two successive PCR amplification steps followed. The authors' pipeline ran thus. MIGEC handled demultiplexing of the reads and grouping by UMI, while MiTCR was used to assemble and quantify clonotypes. To remove erroneous sequences, TCR cDNA sequences were retained only when supported by two or more reads. The tcR package was used for downstream repertoire analysis, with clonotypes matched between fractions based on CDR3 nucleotide sequence plus V segment. VDJmatch was used to annotate antigen specificity against VDJdb, with one amino acid substitution in CDR3 permitted. Following TCRdb reprocessing, every CDR3 protein sequence forms one entry, and DNA is not provided. What appears here as the V and J calls and clone size reflects TCRdb's work, not the paper's. This sample's table has entries for roughly 350,000 distinct CDR3 sequences. In total, the top ten clones hold around 4.9% of the sample.

Points the paper makes about the study in general: In five to seven donors, the dominant CD3+CD56+NKG2C+ clonotypes were among the top 10 CD8+ clonotypes and accounted for roughly 1.0-7.5% of CD8+ T cells. Whether the expanded NKG2C-expressing T cell clones were specific for HCMV antigens remained unclear. Those dominant clonotypes were again the most abundant among CD3+CD56-NKG2C+ cells in four donors, at about 25-60.1%.

Concerning this clonotype itself: No antigen is known for it.

From a lookup of the germline V gene (reference sequence), CDR1 and CDR2 are DFQATT and SNEGSKA. The CDR3 holds 22 amino acids from the cysteine to the phenylalanine. This entry has no DNA. HCMV serostatus was determined by detecting HCMV-specific IgG in serum with a commercial ELISA kit. Peripheral blood mononuclear cells were isolated from blood by Ficoll density gradient centrifugation. The rearranged segments are TRBV20-1 and TRBJ2-5; TCRdb selects TRBD1, and the lack of DNA leaves this call unchecked. The sequence was collected from a man aged 18 to 69 in good health. The sample consisted of blood T cells: a sorted CD56 or NKG2C T cell subset, CD4+ or CD8+ T cells, or bulk PBMC T cells (not recorded which). The CDR3 loop reads CSARAFLGTGLRLGGDRETQYF.